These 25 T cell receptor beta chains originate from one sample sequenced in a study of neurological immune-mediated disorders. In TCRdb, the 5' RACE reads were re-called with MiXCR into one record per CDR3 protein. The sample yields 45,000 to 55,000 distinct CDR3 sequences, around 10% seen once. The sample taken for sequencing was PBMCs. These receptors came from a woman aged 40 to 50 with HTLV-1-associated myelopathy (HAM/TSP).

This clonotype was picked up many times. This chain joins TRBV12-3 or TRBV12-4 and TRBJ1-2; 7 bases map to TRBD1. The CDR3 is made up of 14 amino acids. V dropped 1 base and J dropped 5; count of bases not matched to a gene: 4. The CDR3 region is CASSLDTGVYGYTF. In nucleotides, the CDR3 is TGTGCCAGCAGTTTAGATACAGGGGTATATGGCTACACCTTC.

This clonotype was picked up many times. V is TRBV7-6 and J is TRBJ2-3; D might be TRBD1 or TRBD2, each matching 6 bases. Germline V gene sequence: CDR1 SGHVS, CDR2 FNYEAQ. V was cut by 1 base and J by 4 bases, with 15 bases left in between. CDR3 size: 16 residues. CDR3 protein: CASSLVGGPGADTQYF. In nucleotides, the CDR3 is TGTGCCAGCAGCTTAGTTGGGGGGCCGGGGGCAGATACGCAGTATTTT.

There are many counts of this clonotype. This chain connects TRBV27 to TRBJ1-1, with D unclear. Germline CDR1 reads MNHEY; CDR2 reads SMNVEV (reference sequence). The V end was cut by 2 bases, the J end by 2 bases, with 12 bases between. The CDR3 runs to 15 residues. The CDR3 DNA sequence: TGTGCCAGCAGTTTAACCGATTCCATTAACACTGAAGCTTTCTTT. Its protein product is CASSLTDSINTEAFF.

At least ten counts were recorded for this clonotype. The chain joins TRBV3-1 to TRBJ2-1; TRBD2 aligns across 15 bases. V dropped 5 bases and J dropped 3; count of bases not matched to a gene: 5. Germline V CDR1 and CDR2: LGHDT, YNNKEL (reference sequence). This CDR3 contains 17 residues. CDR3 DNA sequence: TGTGCCAGCAGCGGACTAGCGGGGGGGCTTTACTACAATGAGCAGTTCTTC. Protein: CASSGLAGGLYYNEQFF.

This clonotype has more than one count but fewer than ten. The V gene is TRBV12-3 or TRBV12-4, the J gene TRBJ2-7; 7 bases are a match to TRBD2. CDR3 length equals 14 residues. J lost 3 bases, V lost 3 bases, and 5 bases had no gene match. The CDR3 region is CASSLGLTLYEQYF. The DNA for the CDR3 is TGTGCCAGCAGTTTGGGACTAACTCTCTACGAGCAGTACTTC.

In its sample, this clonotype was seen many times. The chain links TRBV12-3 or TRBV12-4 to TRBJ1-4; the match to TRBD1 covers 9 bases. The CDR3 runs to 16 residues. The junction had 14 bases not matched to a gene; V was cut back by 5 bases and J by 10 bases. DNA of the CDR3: TGTGCCAGCAGTCTCACGTCACAGGGGGCGATAGGAAAACTGTTTTTT. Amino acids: CASSLTSQGAIGKLFF.

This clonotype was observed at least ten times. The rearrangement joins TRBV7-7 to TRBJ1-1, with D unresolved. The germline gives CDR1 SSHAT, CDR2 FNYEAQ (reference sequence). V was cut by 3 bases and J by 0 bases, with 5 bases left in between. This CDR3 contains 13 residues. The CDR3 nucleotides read TGTGCCAGCAGCTTGGACTTGAACACTGAAGCTTTCTTT. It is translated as CASSLDLNTEAFF.

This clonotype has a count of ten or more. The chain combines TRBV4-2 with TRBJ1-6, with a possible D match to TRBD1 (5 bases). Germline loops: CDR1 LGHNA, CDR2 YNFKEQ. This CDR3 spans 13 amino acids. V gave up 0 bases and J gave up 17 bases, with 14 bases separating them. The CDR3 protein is CASSQDNLQVFHF. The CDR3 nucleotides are TGTGCCAGCAGCCAAGATAATTTACAGGTTTTCCACTTT.

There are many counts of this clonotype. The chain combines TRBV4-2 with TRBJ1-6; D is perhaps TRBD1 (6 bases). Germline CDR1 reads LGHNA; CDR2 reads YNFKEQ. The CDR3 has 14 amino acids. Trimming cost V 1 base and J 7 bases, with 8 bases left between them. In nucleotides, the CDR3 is TGTGCCAGCAGCCAAGCCAGGGGAAATTCACCCCTCCACTTT. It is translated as CASSQARGNSPLHF.

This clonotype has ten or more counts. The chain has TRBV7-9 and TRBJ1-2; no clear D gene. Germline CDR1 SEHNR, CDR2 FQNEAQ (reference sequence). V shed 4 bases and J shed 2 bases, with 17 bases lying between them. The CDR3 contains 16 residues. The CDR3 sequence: CASSSNKDGLNYGYTF. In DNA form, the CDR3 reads TGTGCCAGCAGCTCCAACAAGGATGGCTTGAACTATGGCTACACCTTC.

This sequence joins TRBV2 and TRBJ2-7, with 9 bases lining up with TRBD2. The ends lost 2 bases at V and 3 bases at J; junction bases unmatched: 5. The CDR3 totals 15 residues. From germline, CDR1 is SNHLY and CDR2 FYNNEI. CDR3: CASSEIISGSYEQYF. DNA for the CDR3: TGTGCCAGCAGTGAAATTATTAGCGGGAGCTACGAGCAGTACTTC.

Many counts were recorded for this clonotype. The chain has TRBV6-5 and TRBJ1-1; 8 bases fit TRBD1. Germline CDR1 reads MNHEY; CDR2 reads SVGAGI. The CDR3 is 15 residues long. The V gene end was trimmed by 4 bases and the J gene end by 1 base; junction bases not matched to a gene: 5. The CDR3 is CASSFRTGWNTEAFF. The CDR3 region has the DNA TGTGCCAGCAGTTTCCGGACAGGGTGGAACACTGAAGCTTTCTTT.

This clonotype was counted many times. The CDR3 DNA reads as TGCAGTGCTAGTTCTTCGGCTAGCGGAAGCTCCTACAATGAGCAGTTCTTC. This translates into CSASSSASGSSYNEQFF. The chain links TRBV20-1 to TRBJ2-1; TRBD2 matches at 7 bases. V lost 3 bases, J lost 0 bases, and 11 bases stayed unmatched. The CDR3 has 17 residues. CDR1 is DFQATT, CDR2 SNEGSKA, per germline (reference sequence).

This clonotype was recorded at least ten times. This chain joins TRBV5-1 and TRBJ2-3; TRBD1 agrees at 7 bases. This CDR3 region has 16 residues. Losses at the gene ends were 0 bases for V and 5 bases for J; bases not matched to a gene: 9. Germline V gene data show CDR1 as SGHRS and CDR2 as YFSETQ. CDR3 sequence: CASSLEMTGLGDTQYF. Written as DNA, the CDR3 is TGCGCCAGCAGCTTGGAGATGACAGGGCTGGGAGATACGCAGTATTTT.

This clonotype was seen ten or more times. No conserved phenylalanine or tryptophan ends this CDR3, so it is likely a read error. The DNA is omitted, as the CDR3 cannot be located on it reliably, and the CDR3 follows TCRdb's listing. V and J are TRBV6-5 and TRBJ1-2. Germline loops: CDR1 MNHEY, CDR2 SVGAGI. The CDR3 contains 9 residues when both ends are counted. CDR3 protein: CASSYKMPA.

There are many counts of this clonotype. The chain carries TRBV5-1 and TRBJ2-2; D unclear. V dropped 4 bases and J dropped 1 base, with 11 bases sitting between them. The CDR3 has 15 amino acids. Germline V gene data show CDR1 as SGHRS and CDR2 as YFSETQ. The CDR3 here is CASSRADKNTGELFF. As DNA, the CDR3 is TGCGCCAGCAGCCGGGCAGATAAGAACACCGGGGAGCTGTTTTTT.

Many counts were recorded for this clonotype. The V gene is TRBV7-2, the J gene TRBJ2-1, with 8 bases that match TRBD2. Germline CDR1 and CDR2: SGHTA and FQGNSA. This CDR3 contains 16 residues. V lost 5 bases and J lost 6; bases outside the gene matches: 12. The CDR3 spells CASSRDLGGGPNEQFF. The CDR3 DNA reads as TGTGCCAGCAGCCGCGATCTGGGCGGGGGGCCCAATGAGCAGTTCTTC.

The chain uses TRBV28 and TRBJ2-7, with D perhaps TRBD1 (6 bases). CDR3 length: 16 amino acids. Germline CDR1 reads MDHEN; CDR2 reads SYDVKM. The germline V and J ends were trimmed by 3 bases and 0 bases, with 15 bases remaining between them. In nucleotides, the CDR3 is TGTGCCAGCAGTTTTGGGGGCAACGGAGGCTCCTACGAGCAGTACTTC. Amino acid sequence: CASSFGGNGGSYEQYF. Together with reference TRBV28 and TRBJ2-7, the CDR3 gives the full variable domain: DVKVTQSSRYLVKRTGEKVFLECVQDMDHENMFWYRQDPGLGLRLIYFSYDVKMKEKGDIPEGYSVSREKKERFSLILESASTNQTSMYLCASSFGGNGGSYEQYFGPGTRLTVT.

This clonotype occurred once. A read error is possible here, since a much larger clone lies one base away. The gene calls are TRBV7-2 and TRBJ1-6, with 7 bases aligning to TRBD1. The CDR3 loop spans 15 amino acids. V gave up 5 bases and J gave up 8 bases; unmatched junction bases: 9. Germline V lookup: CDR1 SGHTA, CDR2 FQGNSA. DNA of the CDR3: TGTGCCAGCAGCCTCGAGGGGGCTATAGATTCACCCCTCCACTTT. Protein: CASSLEGAIDSPLHF.

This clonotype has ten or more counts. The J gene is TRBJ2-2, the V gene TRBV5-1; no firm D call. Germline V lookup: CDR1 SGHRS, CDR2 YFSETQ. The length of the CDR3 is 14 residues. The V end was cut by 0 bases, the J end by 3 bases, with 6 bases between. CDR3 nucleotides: TGCGCCAGCAGCTTGGCCCTAGACACCGGGGAGCTGTTTTTT. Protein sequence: CASSLALDTGELFF.

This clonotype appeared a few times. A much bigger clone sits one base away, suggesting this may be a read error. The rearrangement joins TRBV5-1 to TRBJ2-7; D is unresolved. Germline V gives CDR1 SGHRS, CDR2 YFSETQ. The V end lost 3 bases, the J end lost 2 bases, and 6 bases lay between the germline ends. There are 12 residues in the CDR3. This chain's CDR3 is CASSWVPYEQYF. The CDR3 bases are TGCGCCAGCAGCTGGGTGCCCTACGAGCAGTACTTC.

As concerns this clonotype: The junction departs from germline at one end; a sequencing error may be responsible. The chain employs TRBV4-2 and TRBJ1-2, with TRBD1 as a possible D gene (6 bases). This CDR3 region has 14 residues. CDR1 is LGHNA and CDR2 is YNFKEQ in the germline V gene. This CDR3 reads CASIQVGGADGYTF. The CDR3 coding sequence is TGTGCCAGCATCCAAGTGGGGGGGGCCGATGGCTACACCTTC.

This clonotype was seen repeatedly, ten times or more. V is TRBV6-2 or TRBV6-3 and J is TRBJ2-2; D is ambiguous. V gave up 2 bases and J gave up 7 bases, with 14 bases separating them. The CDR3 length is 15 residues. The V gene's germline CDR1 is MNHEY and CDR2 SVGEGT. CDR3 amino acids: CASSYEATLHGELFF. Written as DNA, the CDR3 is TGTGCCAGCAGTTACGAAGCGACCCTTCACGGGGAGCTGTTTTTT.

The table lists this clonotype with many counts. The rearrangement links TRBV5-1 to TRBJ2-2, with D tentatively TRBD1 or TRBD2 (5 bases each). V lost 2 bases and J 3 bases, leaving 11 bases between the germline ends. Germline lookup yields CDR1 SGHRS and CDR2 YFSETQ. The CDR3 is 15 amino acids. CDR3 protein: CASSFTGPHTGELFF. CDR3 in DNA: TGCGCCAGCAGCTTCACGGGGCCCCACACCGGGGAGCTGTTTTTT.

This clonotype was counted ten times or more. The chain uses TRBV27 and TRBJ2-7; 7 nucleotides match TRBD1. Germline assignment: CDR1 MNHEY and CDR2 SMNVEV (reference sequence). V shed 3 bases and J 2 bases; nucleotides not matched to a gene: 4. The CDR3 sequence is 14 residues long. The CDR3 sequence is CASSLTGTTYEQYF. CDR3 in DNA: TGTGCCAGCAGTTTGACAGGGACGACCTACGAGCAGTACTTC.